These 14 T cell receptor beta chains came from one sample sequenced in a study of T cells expressing NK-cell markers. Each CDR3 protein gets one entry in TCRdb, which reprocessed the 5' RACE reads and gives no DNA. The sample totals more than 250,000 distinct CDR3 sequences. What was sequenced was blood T cells: a sorted CD56 or NKG2C T cell subset, CD4+ or CD8+ T cells, or bulk PBMC T cells (not recorded which). The receptors originated from a man younger than 35 in good health.

This chain joins TRBV12-3 or TRBV12-4 and TRBJ2-2; absent DNA, TCRdb's TRBD1 call cannot be checked. The CDR3 extends over 14 amino acids. CDR3 residues: CASNGQGVTGELFF.

V usage is TRBV9 and J usage is TRBJ2-5; TCRdb indicates TRBD2, and absent DNA this call remains unverified. The CDR3 is 15 residues long. CDR1 SGDLS and CDR2 YYNGEE come from the germline V gene. The CDR3 loop is CASSVGGPGRETQYF.

The chain carries TRBV20-1 and TRBJ2-3; TCRdb picks TRBD2, but there is no DNA to check that call. This CDR3 contains 13 residues. Germline-derived CDR1 and CDR2 are DFQATT and SNEGSKA (reference sequence). CDR3 loop: CSAVTSGTDTQYF.

This chain connects TRBV6-5 to TRBJ2-5. Germline CDR1 is MNHEY and CDR2 is SVGAGI. The CDR3 is 15 residues long. CDR3 region: CASSYWPSTKETQYF.

The CDR3 loop reads CASSLQRARTDTQYF. This chain joins TRBV12-3 or TRBV12-4 and TRBJ2-3; TCRdb selects TRBD2, and the lack of DNA leaves this call unchecked. CDR3 length: 15 amino acids.

This chain uses TRBV11-2 with TRBJ2-3; lacking DNA, the TRBD2 call made by TCRdb goes unchecked. The CDR3 extends over 17 amino acids. The V gene's germline CDR1 is SGHAT and CDR2 FQNNGV. CDR3 amino acids: CASSRTSGGMGTDTQYF.

This chain links TRBV25-1 with TRBJ1-5; the D call from TCRdb, TRBD1, cannot be confirmed without DNA. The CDR3 runs to 13 residues. Germline V gene data show CDR1 as MGHDK and CDR2 as SYGVNS. The CDR3: CASGDRVNQPQHF.

V and J are TRBV5-1 and TRBJ1-4. The CDR3 has 14 residues. Per the germline V gene, CDR1 is SGHRS and CDR2 is YFSETQ. CDR3 sequence: CASSAASTNEKLFF.

This chain joins TRBV5-1 and TRBJ2-3; TCRdb's D call of TRBD1 is untestable without DNA. The CDR3 contains 13 residues. CDR1 SGHRS and CDR2 YFSETQ come from the germline V gene. Here the CDR3 reads CASRPTGLDTQYF.

The chain is built from TRBV6-2 or TRBV6-3 and TRBJ2-7; the D call of TRBD1 rests on TCRdb alone, since no DNA is present to check it. The CDR3 length is 15 residues. Germline V lookup: CDR1 MNHEY, CDR2 SVGEGT. The CDR3: CASSPKDRVHYEQYF.

The chain joins TRBV18 to TRBJ2-2. CDR1 and CDR2 from the germline V gene are KGHSH and LQKENI. The CDR3 runs 13 residues. The CDR3 loop is CASSPRSNGELFF.

This rearrangement joins TRBV7-2 to TRBJ1-1; TCRdb selects TRBD1, and the lack of DNA leaves this call unchecked. CDR1 SGHTA and CDR2 FQGNSA come from the germline V gene. The CDR3 is 16 residues long. CDR3 residues: CASSLYRDRMNTEAFF.

This chain links TRBV19 with TRBJ1-3. CDR1 is LNHDA and CDR2 is SQIVND in the germline V gene (reference sequence). The CDR3 totals 14 residues. The CDR3 spells CASSVGISGNTIYF.

V and J are TRBV18 and TRBJ2-2; TCRdb picks TRBD2, but there is no DNA to check that call. Germline-derived CDR1 and CDR2 are KGHSH and LQKENI. The CDR3 spans 14 residues. This chain's CDR3 is CASSPRSGSGELFF.